The 20 T cell receptor beta chains below were found in one sample sequenced in a study of T cells in Graves' hyperthyroidism and ophthalmopathy. The source material, RNA transcripts, was used to amplify TCR beta CDR3 regions. HTBI primers were used for first-round RT-PCR of the TCR CDR3. One entry per CDR3 protein results from TCRdb running MiXCR on the multiplex PCR reads. The sample has around 760,000 distinct CDR3 sequences, roughly 32% seen once. Sequencing was done on a sample of blood. The receptors were sampled from a woman aged 40 to 49 with Graves' hyperthyroidism.

This clonotype was detected many times. The J gene is TRBJ2-2, the V gene TRBV24-1; D is ambiguous. V lost 2 bases and J lost 3, with 12 bases in between. The CDR3 is made up of 16 amino acids. The germline CDR1 and CDR2 sequences are KGHDR and SFDVKD. The CDR3 DNA follows: TGTGCCACCAGTGATTCCGTAATCCGGGACACCGGGGAGCTGTTTTTT. This gives the protein CATSDSVIRDTGELFF.

This clonotype was recorded at least ten times. J is TRBJ1-6 and V is TRBV19; D call uncertain. With 6 bases removed from V and 7 bases from J, the gap between germline ends came to 16 bases. CDR3 length equals 15 residues. CDR1 is LNHDA, CDR2 SQIVND, per germline (reference sequence). DNA of the CDR3: TGTGCCAGTAGCAATGGGGTGACTATCAATTCACCCCTCCACTTT. Protein: CASSNGVTINSPLHF.

V and J are TRBV6-5 and TRBJ1-1; the D gene is possibly TRBD1 (5 bases). In germline, CDR1 is MNHEY, CDR2 SVGAGI. V lost 7 bases, J lost 1 base, and 13 bases lay in between. The CDR3 consists of 14 residues. The CDR3 DNA is TGTGCCAGCAACCCGCGGGGGTGGAACACTGAAGCTTTCTTT. Protein product: CASNPRGWNTEAFF.

This chain connects TRBV5-6 to TRBJ1-2, with D uncertain. Germline V gene lookup returns CDR1 SGHDT and CDR2 YYEEEE. The V gene lost 3 bases and the J gene lost 7 bases, with 10 bases spanning the gap. The CDR3 totals 12 residues. The CDR3 region has the DNA TGTGCCAGCAGCTCCCAGGTTTTTGGCTACACCTTC. This gives the protein CASSSQVFGYTF.

The chain couples TRBV2 to TRBJ2-1; tentatively, D is TRBD1 or TRBD2 (5 bases each). Germline loops: CDR1 SNHLY, CDR2 FYNNEI. The CDR3 consists of 14 residues. The V and J ends lost 6 bases and 3 bases respectively, with 12 bases between them. As DNA, the CDR3 is TGTGCCAGCAGCCGGGACGGAAACTACAATGAGCAGTTCTTC. Residues: CASSRDGNYNEQFF.

The V and J genes are TRBV7-9 and TRBJ1-1, with a tentative D call TRBD1 (5 bases). Germline V gives CDR1 SEHNR, CDR2 FQNEAQ (reference sequence). V gave up 6 bases and J gave up 8 bases, with 16 bases separating them. CDR3 length: 13 residues. CDR3 sequence: CASSLPGLKEAFF. CDR3 nucleotides: TGTGCCAGCAGTCTCCCGGGGCTAAAAGAAGCTTTCTTT.

This clonotype was seen repeatedly, ten times or more. The chain combines TRBV6-4 with TRBJ2-6; the match to TRBD1 covers 7 bases. The CDR3 is 14 amino acids. From germline, CDR1 is MRHNA and CDR2 SNTAGT. V shed 5 bases, J shed 3 bases, and the junction held 1 base outside the gene matches. The DNA for the CDR3 is TGTGCCAGCAGTCAGGGGGTTGGGGCCAACGTCCTGACTTTC. Its translation: CASSQGVGANVLTF.

This clonotype was counted at least ten times. The CDR3 coding sequence is TGTGCCAGCAGCCCCTTCGCTGGGCACCAAGAGACCCAGTACTTC. This translates into CASSPFAGHQETQYF. The chain employs TRBV6-2 or TRBV6-3 and TRBJ2-5; D gene ambiguous. This CDR3 contains 15 residues. V was cut by 6 bases and J by 0 bases, with 14 bases left in between. Germline CDR1 reads MNHEY; CDR2 reads SVGEGT.

The chain carries TRBV7-9 and TRBJ2-2; D gene unclear. CDR3 length equals 16 residues. Germline V CDR1 and CDR2: SEHNR, FQNEAQ (reference sequence). Trimming cost V 5 bases and J 0 bases, with 13 bases left between them. The CDR3 loop is CASSPAGGANTGELFF. CDR3 sequence (DNA): TGTGCCAGCAGCCCCGCCGGTGGGGCGAACACCGGGGAGCTGTTTTTT.

As concerns this clonotype: The germline gene is not matched at one end of the junction; a read error may be the cause. The chain joins TRBV19 to TRBJ1-1, with D maybe TRBD1 (5 bases). The CDR3 loop spans 14 amino acids. CDR1 is LNHDA, CDR2 SQIVND, per germline (reference sequence). CDR3: CASGIPGTGTEAFF. CDR3 nucleotide sequence: TGTGCCAGTGGTATACCAGGGACTGGCACTGAAGCTTTCTTT.

This clonotype has only a few counts. The V gene is TRBV12-3 or TRBV12-4, the J gene TRBJ1-5; D gene unclear. Trimming shortened V by 3 bases and J by 7 bases, and 13 bases separated the two germline ends. This CDR3 region has 14 residues. The CDR3 DNA reads TGTGCCAGCAGTTTTAGAGGGCAAGAACAGCCCCAGCATTTT. Translated: CASSFRGQEQPQHF.

V gene TRBV19 combines with J gene TRBJ1-6; D is unclear. Per germline, CDR1 LNHDA and CDR2 SQIVND (reference sequence). The CDR3 has 15 residues. The V end was cut by 8 bases, the J end by 7 bases, with 18 bases between. The CDR3 reads CASRHFGDPNSPLHF. CDR3 DNA sequence: TGTGCCAGTCGGCACTTTGGAGATCCCAATTCACCCCTCCACTTT.

This rearrangement joins TRBV7-2 to TRBJ1-6, with D possibly matching TRBD1 (5 bases). This CDR3 has 15 amino acids. V gave up 5 bases and J gave up 6 bases, with 14 bases separating them. CDR1 is SGHTA, CDR2 FQGNSA, per germline. Written as DNA, the CDR3 is TGTGCCAGCAGCCCCTTTGGGGGATTTAATTCACCCCTCCACTTT. Its protein is CASSPFGGFNSPLHF.

V and J are TRBV2 and TRBJ1-2; tentative D call: TRBD1 (6 bases). Trimming cost V 0 bases and J 0 bases, with 17 bases left between them. Germline V gene lookup returns CDR1 SNHLY and CDR2 FYNNEI. The CDR3 has 18 amino acids. The CDR3 region has the DNA TGTGCCAGCAGTGAAGCGGGAGGGGGGACTGAAGCTAACTATGGCTACACCTTC. This encodes CASSEAGGGTEANYGYTF.

This clonotype was counted a few times. The chain couples TRBV11-2 to TRBJ2-5, with D possibly TRBD2 on 5 matching bases. The germline gives CDR1 SGHAT, CDR2 FQNNGV. The CDR3 consists of 14 residues. Trimming left V 5 bases short and J 2 bases short, with 12 bases between. The chain's CDR3 is CASSGRGEQETQYF. CDR3 in DNA: TGTGCCAGCAGCGGACGGGGAGAACAAGAGACCCAGTACTTC.

The chain uses TRBV20-1 and TRBJ2-7; D perhaps matches TRBD1 (6 bases). Trimming removed 0 bases at V and 4 bases at J, with 19 bases between. The CDR3 is made up of 16 amino acids. CDR1 and CDR2 (germline): DFQATT, SNEGSKA (reference sequence). The CDR3 DNA reads TGCAGTGCTAGAGATTATCGCGCCACAGGGCCATACGAGCAGTACTTC. This encodes CSARDYRATGPYEQYF.

There are a few counts of this clonotype. The chain joins TRBV12-3 or TRBV12-4 to TRBJ1-5; D not certain. V was shortened by 2 bases and J by 0 bases, with 8 bases between the two germline ends. The CDR3 runs 15 residues. The CDR3 sequence: CASSLRDNSNQPQHF. The CDR3 DNA reads TGTGCCAGCAGTTTAAGAGACAATAGCAATCAGCCCCAGCATTTT.

Only a few counts were recorded for this clonotype. The chain joins TRBV13 to TRBJ1-1; no clear D. V was shortened by 4 bases and J by 2 bases, with 8 bases between the two germline ends. Germline V gene lookup returns CDR1 PRHDT and CDR2 FYEKMQ (reference sequence). CDR3 length equals 13 residues. The CDR3 DNA sequence: TGTGCCAGCAGCTGGATGGGTAACACTGAAGCTTTCTTT. This gives the protein CASSWMGNTEAFF.

The genes are TRBV5-8 and TRBJ2-5; 7 nucleotides match TRBD1. CDR1 and CDR2 from the germline V gene are SGHTS and YDEGEE. The J segment lost 4 bases and the V segment lost 7 bases, leaving 19 bases of the junction unmatched. The CDR3 has 17 amino acids. DNA for the CDR3: TGTGCCAGCCAAGTAAGGTCTCCGGGACAGCGAATAGAGACCCAGTACTTC. It yields the protein CASQVRSPGQRIETQYF.

This clonotype was detected ten times or more. The genes are TRBV12-3 or TRBV12-4 and TRBJ1-2, with D tentatively TRBD1 (5 bases). Between the trimmed V and J ends, which lost 6 bases and 3 bases, there was a span of 8 bases. The CDR3 length is 12 residues. The CDR3 nucleotides are TGTGCCAGCAGGGGGGGGGACTATGGCTACACCTTC. Translation: CASRGGDYGYTF.